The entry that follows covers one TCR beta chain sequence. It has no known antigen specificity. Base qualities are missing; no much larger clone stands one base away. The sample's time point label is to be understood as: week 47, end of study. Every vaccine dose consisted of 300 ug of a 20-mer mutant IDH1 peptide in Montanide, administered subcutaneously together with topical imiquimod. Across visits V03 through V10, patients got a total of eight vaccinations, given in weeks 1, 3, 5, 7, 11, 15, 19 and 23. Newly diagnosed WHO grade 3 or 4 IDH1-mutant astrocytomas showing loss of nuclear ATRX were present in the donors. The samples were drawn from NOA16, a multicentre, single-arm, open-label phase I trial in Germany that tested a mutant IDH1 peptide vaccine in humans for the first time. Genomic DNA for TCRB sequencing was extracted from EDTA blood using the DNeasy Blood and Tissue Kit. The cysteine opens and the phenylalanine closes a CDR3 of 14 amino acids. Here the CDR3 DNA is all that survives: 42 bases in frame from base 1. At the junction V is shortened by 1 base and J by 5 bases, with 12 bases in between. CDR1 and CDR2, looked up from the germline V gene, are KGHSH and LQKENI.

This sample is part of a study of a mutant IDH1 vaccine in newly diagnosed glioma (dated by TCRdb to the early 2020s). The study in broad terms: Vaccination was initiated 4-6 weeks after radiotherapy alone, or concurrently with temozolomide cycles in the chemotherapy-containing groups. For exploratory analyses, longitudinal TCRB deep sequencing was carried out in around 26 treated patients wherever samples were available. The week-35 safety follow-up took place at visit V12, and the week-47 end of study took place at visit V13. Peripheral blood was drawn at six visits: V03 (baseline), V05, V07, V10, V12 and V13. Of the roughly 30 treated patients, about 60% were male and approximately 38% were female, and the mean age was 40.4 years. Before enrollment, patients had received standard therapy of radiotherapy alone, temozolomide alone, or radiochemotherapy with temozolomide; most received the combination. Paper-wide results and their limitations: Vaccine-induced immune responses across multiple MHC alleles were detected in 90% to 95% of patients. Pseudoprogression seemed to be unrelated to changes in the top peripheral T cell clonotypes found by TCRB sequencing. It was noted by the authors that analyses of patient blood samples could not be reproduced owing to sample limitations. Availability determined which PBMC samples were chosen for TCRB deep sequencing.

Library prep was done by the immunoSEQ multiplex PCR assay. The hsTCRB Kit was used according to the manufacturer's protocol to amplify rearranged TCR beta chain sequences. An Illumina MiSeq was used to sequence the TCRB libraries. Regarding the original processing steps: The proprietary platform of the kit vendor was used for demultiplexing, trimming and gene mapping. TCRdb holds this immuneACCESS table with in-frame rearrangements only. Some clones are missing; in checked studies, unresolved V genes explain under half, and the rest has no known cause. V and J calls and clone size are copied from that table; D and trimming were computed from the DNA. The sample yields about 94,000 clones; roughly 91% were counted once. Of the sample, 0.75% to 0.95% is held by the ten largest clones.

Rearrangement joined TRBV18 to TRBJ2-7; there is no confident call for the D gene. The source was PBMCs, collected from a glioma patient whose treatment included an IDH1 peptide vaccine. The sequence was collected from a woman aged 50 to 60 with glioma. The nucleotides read TGTGCCAGCTCACCACGCACCATTCTCGACGAGCAGTACTTC. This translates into CASSPRTILDEQYF.